The 17 T cell receptor beta chains reported below all come from one sample, sequenced in a study of T-cell reconstitution after alpha-beta-depleted transplantation in children. A TCRbeta library incorporating unique molecular identifiers was prepared. Each CDR3 protein is one row after TCRdb ran MiXCR on the PCR reads. The data contain about 610,000 distinct CDR3 sequences, 8% to 11% of them singletons. Sample: PBMCs from the stem cell graft donor, taken from the stem cell graft. The source is a human donor who donated a stem cell graft to a child with acute myeloid leukemia.

V and J are TRBV6-5 and TRBJ2-5; TRBD1 aligns across 8 bases. V was clipped by 3 bases and J by 5 bases; unmatched bases: 8. Per germline, CDR1 MNHEY and CDR2 SVGAGI. CDR3 length: 15 amino acids. CDR3 nucleotide sequence: TGTGCCAGCAGTTATACGCCAGGGGGCCGGGAGACCCAGTACTTC. It specifies CASSYTPGGRETQYF.

In this sample, this clonotype turned up a few times. This rearrangement joins TRBV29-1 to TRBJ1-1; D unclear. The germline V gene encodes CDR1 SQVTM and CDR2 ANQGSEA. The V end lost 5 bases, the J end lost 10 bases, and 11 bases lay between the germline ends. The CDR3 has 10 residues. The CDR3 reads CSVKDASAFF. The CDR3, as DNA: TGCAGCGTTAAGGACGCGTCAGCTTTCTTT.

The V and J genes are TRBV4-3 and TRBJ2-7, with D maybe TRBD1 (6 bases). The germline V and J ends were trimmed by 1 base and 1 base, with 11 bases remaining between them. The germline CDR1 and CDR2 sequences are LGHNA and YSLEER. The CDR3 sequence is 15 residues long. The CDR3 here is CASSQALQGSYEQYF. The CDR3 nucleotides are TGCGCCAGCAGCCAAGCTCTACAGGGTTCCTACGAGCAGTACTTC.

The V call is TRBV30, the J call TRBJ1-1; perhaps TRBD1 as D (6 bases). The CDR3 consists of 13 residues. The V and J ends lost 3 bases and 7 bases respectively, with 15 bases between them. Germline V lookup: CDR1 GTSNPN, CDR2 SVGIG (reference sequence). The CDR3 spells CAWRVRGGDEAFF. The CDR3 DNA reads TGTGCCTGGAGGGTGAGGGGGGGGGATGAAGCTTTCTTT. The full variable domain, rest sourced from reference TRBV30 and TRBJ1-1, is SQTIHQWPATLVQPVGSPLSLECTVEGTSNPNLYWYRQAAGRGLQLLFYSVGIGQISSEVPQNLSASRPQDRQFILSSKKLLLSDSGFYLCAWRVRGGDEAFFGQGTRLTVV.

This clonotype appeared a few times. This rearrangement joins TRBV19 to TRBJ2-1; TRBD2 aligns across 8 bases. This CDR3 has 15 amino acids. V gave up 2 bases and J gave up 7 bases; unmatched junction bases: 7. Per germline, CDR1 LNHDA and CDR2 SQIVND (reference sequence). CDR3 nucleotide sequence: TGTGCCAGTAGTATATCGGCGGGAGGTGTTAATGAGCAGTTCTTC. Translation gives CASSISAGGVNEQFF.

This clonotype occurred a few times. The gene calls are TRBV3-1 and TRBJ2-2, with 10 bases lining up with TRBD1. The junction had 6 bases not matched to a gene; V was cut back by 4 bases and J by 7 bases. Germline V gene data show CDR1 as LGHDT and CDR2 as YNNKEL (reference sequence). CDR3 length: 15 amino acids. CDR3 amino acids: CASSRGQGGIGELFF. DNA of the CDR3: TGTGCCAGCAGCCGTGGACAGGGGGGTATCGGGGAGCTGTTTTTT.

The chain has TRBV5-5 and TRBJ1-5, with unresolved D. Trimming took off 2 bases at V and 5 bases at J, with 8 bases between the two ends. The CDR3 is 13 residues long. Germline loops: CDR1 SGHKS, CDR2 YYEKEE (reference sequence). The CDR3 DNA follows: TGTGCCAGCAGCTTCTTGTCCGATCAGCCCCAGCATTTT. Protein: CASSFLSDQPQHF.

The chain joins TRBV29-1 to TRBJ2-1; 9 nucleotides line up with TRBD2. J was trimmed by 6 bases and V by 1 base; bases with no gene match: 4. The CDR3 has 14 residues. CDR1 SQVTM and CDR2 ANQGSEA come from the germline V gene. This chain's CDR3 is CSVEGVREGNEQFF. The CDR3 nucleotides are TGCAGCGTTGAAGGGGTGCGGGAGGGCAATGAGCAGTTCTTC.

The table lists this clonotype with a few counts. The genes are TRBV12-3 or TRBV12-4 and TRBJ2-7; possibly TRBD2 for D (5 bases). The CDR3 loop spans 12 amino acids. Trimming took off 4 bases at V and 6 bases at J, with 10 bases between the two ends. The CDR3: CASSSLGGEQYF. In DNA, the CDR3 is TGTGCCAGCAGTTCGCTCGGAGGCGAGCAGTACTTC.

This clonotype has at least ten counts. The rearrangement links TRBV5-1 to TRBJ2-3; 10 bases fit TRBD1. Germline CDR1 SGHRS, CDR2 YFSETQ. The CDR3 is 16 amino acids. V trimming: 1 base; J trimming: 1 base; junction bases outside the gene matches: 3. CDR3 in amino acids: CASSLTGTGGTDTQYF. The CDR3 nucleotides read TGCGCCAGCAGCTTGACGGGGACAGGGGGCACAGATACGCAGTATTTT.

This clonotype was detected a few times. The chain employs TRBV7-8 and TRBJ2-5; the match to TRBD2 covers 10 bases. CDR3 length equals 15 residues. V lost 5 bases, J lost 2 bases, and 5 bases stayed unmatched. Germline V CDR1 and CDR2: SGHVS, FQNEAQ. As DNA, the CDR3 is TGTGCCAGCAGCCTACATAGCGGGAGGCAAGAGACCCAGTACTTC. It yields the protein CASSLHSGRQETQYF. Looking up the rest from reference TRBV7-8 and TRBJ2-5 gives the full variable domain: GAGVSQSPRYKVAKRGQDVALRCDPISGHVSLFWYQQALGQGPEFLTYFQNEAQLDKSGLPSDRFFAERPEGSVSTLKIQRTQQEDSAVYLCASSLHSGRQETQYFGPGTRLLVL.

V gene TRBV20-1 combines with J gene TRBJ2-1; the match to TRBD2 covers 11 bases. CDR3 length equals 15 residues. Germline assignment: CDR1 DFQATT and CDR2 SNEGSKA (reference sequence). Germline trimming cut 1 base from V and 6 bases from J; bases unmatched to any gene: 5. The CDR3 DNA follows: TGCAGTGCTAGAGCTGGGACTAGCGGTCGCAATGAGCAGTTCTTC. It translates to CSARAGTSGRNEQFF.

This clonotype was counted only a few times. V gene TRBV20-1 combines with J gene TRBJ2-2, with 8 bases aligning to TRBD2. With V trimmed by 5 bases and J by 4 bases, 6 bases remained unmatched. Germline-derived CDR1 and CDR2 are DFQATT and SNEGSKA (reference sequence). The CDR3 contains 14 residues. The DNA for the CDR3 is TGCAGTGCTGGCGGACTAGCTGGCACCGGGGAGCTGTTTTTT. Translated: CSAGGLAGTGELFF.

The rearrangement uses TRBV4-3 and TRBJ2-1, with D tentatively TRBD1 or TRBD2 (5 bases each). Per the germline V gene, CDR1 is LGHNA and CDR2 is YSLEER. V was trimmed by 5 bases and J by 8 bases, leaving 22 bases between them. The CDR3 runs to 16 residues. CDR3 region: CASSYERDGFSDEQFF. Here the CDR3 DNA reads TGCGCCAGCAGCTACGAACGGGACGGATTTAGCGATGAGCAGTTCTTC.

There are many counts of this clonotype. CDR3 coding DNA: TGTGCCAGCACAGGGGGGATTGGATACGAGCAGTACTTC. It encodes CASTGGIGYEQYF. The V and J genes are TRBV6-1 and TRBJ2-7; D perhaps matches TRBD1 (7 bases). Germline CDR1 and CDR2: MNHNS and SASEGT. V was shortened by 7 bases and J by 4 bases, with 14 bases between the two germline ends. The CDR3 runs 13 residues.

This clonotype came up a few times. V and J are TRBV20-1 and TRBJ2-7; 9 positions agree with TRBD2. With V trimmed by 2 bases and J by 3 bases, 8 bases remained unmatched. This CDR3 is 15 amino acids long. The germline V gene has CDR1 DFQATT and CDR2 SNEGSKA (reference sequence). The CDR3 DNA follows: TGCAGTGCTAGACCGACTAGCGGACTCATCTACGAGCAGTACTTC. Amino acids: CSARPTSGLIYEQYF.

This chain uses TRBV20-1 with TRBJ2-5; D gene uncertain. Trimming cost V 3 bases and J 2 bases, with 10 bases left between them. In germline, CDR1 is DFQATT, CDR2 SNEGSKA (reference sequence). The CDR3 extends over 13 amino acids. CDR3 DNA sequence: TGCAGTGCTAGCGGAAAAAGACAAGAGACCCAGTACTTC. Its translation is CSASGKRQETQYF.